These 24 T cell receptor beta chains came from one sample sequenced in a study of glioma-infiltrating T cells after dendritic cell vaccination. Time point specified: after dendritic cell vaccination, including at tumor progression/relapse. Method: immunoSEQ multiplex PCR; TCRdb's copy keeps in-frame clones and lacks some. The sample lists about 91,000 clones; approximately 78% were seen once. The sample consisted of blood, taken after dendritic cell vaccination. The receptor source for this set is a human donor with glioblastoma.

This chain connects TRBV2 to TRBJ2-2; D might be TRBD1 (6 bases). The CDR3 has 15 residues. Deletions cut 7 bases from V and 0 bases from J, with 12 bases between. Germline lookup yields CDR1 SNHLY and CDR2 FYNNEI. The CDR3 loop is CASTDSNANTGELFF. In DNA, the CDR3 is TGTGCCAGCACGGACAGCAACGCGAACACCGGGGAGCTGTTTTTT.

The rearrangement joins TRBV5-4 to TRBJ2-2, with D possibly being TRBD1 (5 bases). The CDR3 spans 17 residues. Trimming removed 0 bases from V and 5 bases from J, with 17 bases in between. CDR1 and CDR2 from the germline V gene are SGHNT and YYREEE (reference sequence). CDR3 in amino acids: CASSLAQGLVLTGELFF. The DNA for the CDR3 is TGTGCCAGCAGCTTGGCCCAGGGCCTGGTTCTGACCGGGGAGCTGTTTTTT.

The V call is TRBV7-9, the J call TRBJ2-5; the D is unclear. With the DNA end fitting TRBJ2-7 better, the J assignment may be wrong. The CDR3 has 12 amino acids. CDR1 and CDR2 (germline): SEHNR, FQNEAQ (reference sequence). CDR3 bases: TGTGCCAGCAGCGCCTCCTCCTACGAGCAGTACTTC. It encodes CASSASSYEQYF.

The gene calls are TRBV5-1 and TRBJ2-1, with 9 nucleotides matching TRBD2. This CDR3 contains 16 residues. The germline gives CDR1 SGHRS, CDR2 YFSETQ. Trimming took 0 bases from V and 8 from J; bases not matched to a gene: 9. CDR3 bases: TGCGCCAGCAGCTTGGGGTTGGCTAGCGGGGCCCATGAGCAGTTCTTC. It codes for CASSLGLASGAHEQFF.

The CDR3 loop is CAWSEGRGGTTNEKLFF. The CDR3 region has the DNA TGTGCCTGGAGTGAGGGCAGGGGCGGTACAACTAATGAAAAACTGTTTTTT. V gene TRBV30 combines with J gene TRBJ1-4; D is possibly TRBD1 (6 bases). The V and J ends lost 1 base and 0 bases respectively, with 15 bases between them. Germline loops: CDR1 GTSNPN, CDR2 SVGIG (reference sequence). The CDR3 is 17 residues long. The full variable domain, its missing parts supplied by reference TRBV30 and TRBJ1-4, is SQTIHQWPATLVQPVGSPLSLECTVEGTSNPNLYWYRQAAGRGLQLLFYSVGIGQISSEVPQNLSASRPQDRQFILSSKKLLLSDSGFYLCAWSEGRGGTTNEKLFFGSGTQLSVL.

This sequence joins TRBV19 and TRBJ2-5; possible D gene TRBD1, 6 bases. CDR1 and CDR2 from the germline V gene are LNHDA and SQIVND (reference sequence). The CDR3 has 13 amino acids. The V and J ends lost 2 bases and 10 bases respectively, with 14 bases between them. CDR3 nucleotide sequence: TGTGCCAGTAGTATAAACAGGGAAAGTGACCAGTACTTC. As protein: CASSINRESDQYF. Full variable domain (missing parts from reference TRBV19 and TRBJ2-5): DGGITQSPKYLFRKEGQNVTLSCEQNLNHDAMYWYRQDPGQGLRLIYYSQIVNDFQKGDIAEGYSVSREKKESFPLTVTSAQKNPTAFYLCASSINRESDQYFGPGTRLLVL.

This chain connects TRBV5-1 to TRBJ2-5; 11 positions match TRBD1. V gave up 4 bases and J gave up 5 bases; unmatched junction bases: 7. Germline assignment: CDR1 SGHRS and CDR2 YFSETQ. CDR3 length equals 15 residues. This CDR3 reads CASSPGTGGMETQYF. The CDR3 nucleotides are TGCGCCAGCAGCCCGGGGACAGGGGGGATGGAGACCCAGTACTTC.

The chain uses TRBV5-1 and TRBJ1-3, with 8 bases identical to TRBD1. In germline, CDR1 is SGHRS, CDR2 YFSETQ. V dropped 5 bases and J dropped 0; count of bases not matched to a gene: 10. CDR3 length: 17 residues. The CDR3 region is CASSSGQAFDSGNTIYF. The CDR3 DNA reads TGCGCCAGCAGTTCGGGACAGGCCTTCGACTCTGGAAACACCATATATTTT. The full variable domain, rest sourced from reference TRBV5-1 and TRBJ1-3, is KAGVTQTPRYLIKTRGQQVTLSCSPISGHRSVSWYQQTPGQGLQFLFEYFSETQRNKGNFPGRFSGRQFSNSRSEMNVSTLELGDSALYLCASSSGQAFDSGNTIYFGEGSWLTVV.

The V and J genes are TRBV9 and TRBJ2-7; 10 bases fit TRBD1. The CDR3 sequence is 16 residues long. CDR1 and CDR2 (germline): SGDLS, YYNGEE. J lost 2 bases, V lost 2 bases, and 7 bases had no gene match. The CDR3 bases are TGTGCCAGCAGCGTCAGAACCGGGACAGGGGCCTACGAGCAGTACTTC. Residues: CASSVRTGTGAYEQYF.

The CDR3: CASTEHGTGIFEQYF. The CDR3 coding sequence is TGTGCCAGCACCGAGCACGGGACAGGGATATTTGAGCAGTACTTC. The chain joins TRBV6-1 to TRBJ2-7; 9 bases map to TRBD1. The V segment lost 7 bases and the J segment 7 bases; nucleotides outside the gene matches: 14. The CDR3 runs to 15 residues. The V gene's germline CDR1 is MNHNS and CDR2 SASEGT.

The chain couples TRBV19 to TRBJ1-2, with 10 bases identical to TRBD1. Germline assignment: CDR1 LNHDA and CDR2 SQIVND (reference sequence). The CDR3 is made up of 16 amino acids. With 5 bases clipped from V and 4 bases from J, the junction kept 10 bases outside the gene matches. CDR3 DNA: TGTGCCAGTAGTGGCCCGGGACAGGGGCCGACCTATGGCTACACCTTC. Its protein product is CASSGPGQGPTYGYTF.

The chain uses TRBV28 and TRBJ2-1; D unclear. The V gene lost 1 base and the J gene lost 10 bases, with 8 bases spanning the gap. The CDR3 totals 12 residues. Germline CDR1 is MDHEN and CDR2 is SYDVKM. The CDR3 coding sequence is TGTGCCAGCAGTTTATCTCTTGTGGAGCAGTTCTTC. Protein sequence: CASSLSLVEQFF.

This CDR3 is CASSDLGAGYEQYF. In DNA, the CDR3 is TGTGCCAGCAGTGATTTAGGCGCGGGGTACGAGCAGTACTTC. This rearrangement joins TRBV2 to TRBJ2-7; the D gene is possibly TRBD2 (6 bases). Germline V lookup: CDR1 SNHLY, CDR2 FYNNEI. Trimming cost V 3 bases and J 4 bases, with 13 bases left between them. There are 14 residues in the CDR3.

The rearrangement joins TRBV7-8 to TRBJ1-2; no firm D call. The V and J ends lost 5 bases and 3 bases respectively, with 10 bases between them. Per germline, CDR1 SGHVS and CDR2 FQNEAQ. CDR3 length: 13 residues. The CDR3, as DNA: TGTGCCAGCAGCCCGTCCGGGGACTATGGCTACACCTTC. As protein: CASSPSGDYGYTF.

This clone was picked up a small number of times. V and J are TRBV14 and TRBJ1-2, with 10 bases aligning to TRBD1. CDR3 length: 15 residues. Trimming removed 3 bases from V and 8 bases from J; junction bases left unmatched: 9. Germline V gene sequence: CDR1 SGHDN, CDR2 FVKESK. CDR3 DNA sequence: TGTGCCAGCAGCCAGGAATCCGGGACAGGGGCCGGCTACACCTTC. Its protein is CASSQESGTGAGYTF.

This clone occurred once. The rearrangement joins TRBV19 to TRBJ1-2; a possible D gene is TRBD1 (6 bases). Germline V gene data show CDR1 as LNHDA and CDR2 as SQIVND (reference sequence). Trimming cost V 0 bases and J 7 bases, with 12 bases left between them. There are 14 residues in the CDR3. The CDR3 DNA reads TGTGCCAGTAGTATAGAAGGGACAAAGGGTGGCTACACCTTC. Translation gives CASSIEGTKGGYTF.

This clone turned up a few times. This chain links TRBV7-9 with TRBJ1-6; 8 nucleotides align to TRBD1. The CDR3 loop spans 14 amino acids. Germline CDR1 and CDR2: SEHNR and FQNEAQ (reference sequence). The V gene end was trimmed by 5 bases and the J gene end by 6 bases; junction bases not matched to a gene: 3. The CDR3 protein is CASSLQGANSPLHF. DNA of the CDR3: TGTGCCAGCAGCCTCCAGGGGGCTAATTCACCCCTCCACTTT.

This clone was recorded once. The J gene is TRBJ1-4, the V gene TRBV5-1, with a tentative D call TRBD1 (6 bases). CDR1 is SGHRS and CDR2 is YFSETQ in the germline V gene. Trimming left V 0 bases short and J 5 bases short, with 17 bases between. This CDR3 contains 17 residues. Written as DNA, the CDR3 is TGCGCCAGCAGCTTGGCGTTCCTGGCAGGGGAAAATGAAAAACTGTTTTTT. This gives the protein CASSLAFLAGENEKLFF.

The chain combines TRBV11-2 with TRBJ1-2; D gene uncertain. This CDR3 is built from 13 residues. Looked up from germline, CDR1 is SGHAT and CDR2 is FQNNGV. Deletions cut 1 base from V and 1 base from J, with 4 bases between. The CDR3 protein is CASSLVVNYGYTF. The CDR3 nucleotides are TGTGCCAGCAGCTTAGTCGTTAACTATGGCTACACCTTC.

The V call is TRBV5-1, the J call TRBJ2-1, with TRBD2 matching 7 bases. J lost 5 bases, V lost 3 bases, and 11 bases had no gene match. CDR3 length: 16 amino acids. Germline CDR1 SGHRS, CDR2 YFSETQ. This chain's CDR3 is CASSSLPGGADNEQFF. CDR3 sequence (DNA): TGCGCCAGCAGCTCCCTCCCGGGAGGAGCGGACAATGAGCAGTTCTTC. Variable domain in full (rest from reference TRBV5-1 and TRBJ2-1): KAGVTQTPRYLIKTRGQQVTLSCSPISGHRSVSWYQQTPGQGLQFLFEYFSETQRNKGNFPGRFSGRQFSNSRSEMNVSTLELGDSALYLCASSSLPGGADNEQFFGPGTRLTVL.

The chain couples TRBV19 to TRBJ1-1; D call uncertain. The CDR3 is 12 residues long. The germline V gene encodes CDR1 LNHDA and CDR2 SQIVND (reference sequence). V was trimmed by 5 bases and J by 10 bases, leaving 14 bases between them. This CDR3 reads CASSLRHFGAFF. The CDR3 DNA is TGTGCCAGTAGTCTCCGACATTTTGGAGCTTTCTTT.

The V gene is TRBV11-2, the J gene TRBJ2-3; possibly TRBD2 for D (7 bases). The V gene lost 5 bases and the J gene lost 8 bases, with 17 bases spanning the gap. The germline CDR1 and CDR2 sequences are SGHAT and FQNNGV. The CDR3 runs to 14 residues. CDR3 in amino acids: CASSPRGGAGTQYF. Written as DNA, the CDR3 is TGTGCCAGCAGCCCTAGGGGGGGAGCTGGTACGCAGTATTTT. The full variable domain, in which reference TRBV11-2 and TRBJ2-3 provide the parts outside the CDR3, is EAGVAQSPRYKIIEKRQSVAFWCNPISGHATLYWYQQILGQGPKLLIQFQNNGVVDDSQLPKDRFSAERLKGVDSTLKIQPAKLEDSAVYLCASSPRGGAGTQYFGPGTRLTVL.

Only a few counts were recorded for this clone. DNA of the CDR3: TGTGCCAGCAGTCGACTAGCCGAGAGTTATGAGCAGTTCTTC. Translated: CASSRLAESYEQFF. The chain combines TRBV6-1 with TRBJ2-1; 7 bases match TRBD2. The J segment lost 8 bases and the V segment lost 5 bases, leaving 9 bases of the junction unmatched. This CDR3 is built from 14 residues. In germline, CDR1 is MNHNS, CDR2 SASEGT.

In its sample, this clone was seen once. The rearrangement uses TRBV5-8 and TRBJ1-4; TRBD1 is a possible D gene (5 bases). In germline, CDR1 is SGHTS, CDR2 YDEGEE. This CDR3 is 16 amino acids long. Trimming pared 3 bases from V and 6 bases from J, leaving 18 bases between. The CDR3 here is CASSSQRWGGDEKLFF. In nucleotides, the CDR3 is TGTGCCAGCAGCTCCCAGAGGTGGGGGGGAGATGAAAAACTGTTTTTT.